This TCR beta chain was found in a study of identical twins. Study outcomes and limitations: Sequences that were out-of-frame, alpha and twin-shared displayed an excess of low generation probability. Among beta out-of-frame sequences, excess sharing between twins appeared weaker.

TCRdb used MiXCR to reprocess the 5' RACE reads, holding one entry per CDR3 protein. Counted here are around 530,000 distinct CDR3 sequences, over 12% occurring once; the ten biggest clones make up about 0.47%. The table lists this clonotype with many counts. Its antigen remains unidentified. With 6 bases removed from V and 2 bases from J, the gap between germline ends came to 15 bases. The CDR3 is 14 amino acids. CDR1 and CDR2 (germline): SQVTM, ANQGSEA. The sample also formed part of further work on yellow fever vaccine responses in identical twins.

The specimen was CD4+ T cells sorted from blood. The V gene is TRBV29-1, the J gene TRBJ2-3; tentatively, D is TRBD2 (6 bases). This sequence was found in a woman aged 18-35 years in good health. As DNA, the CDR3 is TGCAGCGTCGCGGGCGGCGGGGCCACAGATACGCAGTATTTT. This sequence encodes CSVAGGGATDTQYF.